This paragraph covers one TCR beta chain sequence. What it binds is unknown. The data derive from a study of T cell responses to AZD1222 COVID-19 vaccine. Looked up from germline, CDR1 is SGHTA and CDR2 is FQGTGA. This CDR3 has 13 amino acids. J gave up 1 base and V 8 bases, and 3 bases lay outside the gene matches. Using immunoSEQ multiplex PCR, the repertoire was profiled, and TCRdb retains in-frame clones only, with some absent. The table has some 120,000 clones, approximately 92% seen once. Study-level findings and limits: The donor group comprised mostly white British people and more females; the analysis possibly underestimated clonal diversity.

The J gene is TRBJ2-3, the V gene TRBV7-3; 7 bases fit TRBD1. This TCR was sampled from an adult in good health. The specimen comprised peripheral blood, sampled on day 0 of AZD1222 vaccination. DNA for the CDR3: TGTGCCAGCGGGCAGGGGGGCACAGATACGCAGTATTTT. This encodes CASGQGGTDTQYF.